Each of the 13 T cell receptor beta chains below was sequenced from the same sample in a study of Graves' ophthalmopathy and Graves' hyperthyroidism. Using RNA transcripts, the TCR beta CDR3 regions were amplified. An initial RT-PCR round employing HTBI primers preceded a second-round multiplex PCR. A single record per CDR3 protein comes from TCRdb applying MiXCR to the multiplex PCR reads. The table includes a few hundred thousand distinct CDR3 sequences, 20% to 25% detected once. The material sequenced was peripheral blood. These receptors were obtained from a woman aged 50 to 65 with Graves' ophthalmopathy.

This clonotype has a count of ten or more. The chain joins TRBV7-8 to TRBJ1-1; 10 nucleotides match TRBD1. This CDR3 has 15 amino acids. Trimming cost V 5 bases and J 4 bases; bases outside gene matches: 7. The germline V gene has CDR1 SGHVS and CDR2 FQNEAQ. This CDR3 is CASSGRDRGGTEAFF. The CDR3 nucleotides are TGTGCCAGCAGCGGCCGGGACAGGGGAGGCACTGAAGCTTTCTTT.

This clonotype was seen at least ten times. The chain has TRBV12-3 or TRBV12-4 and TRBJ2-7; the D is unclear. The CDR3 runs to 14 residues. Trimming left V 2 bases short and J 2 bases short, with 10 bases between. The CDR3 coding sequence is TGTGCCAGCAGTTTAAGTAGCCGCACCTACGAGCAGTACTTC. As protein: CASSLSSRTYEQYF.

This clonotype was picked up many times. Germline is not matched at one junction end, which may reflect a read error. CDR3 in DNA: TGTGCCTGCAGTTTAGATAACAGGGTTTGGGGCCCACCCCTCCACTTT. Its translation: CACSLDNRVWGPPLHF. This chain uses TRBV28 with TRBJ1-6, with D perhaps TRBD1 (6 bases). Germline V gene lookup returns CDR1 MDHEN and CDR2 SYDVKM. The CDR3 sequence is 16 residues long. The full variable domain, its missing parts supplied by reference TRBV28 and TRBJ1-6, is DVKVTQSSRYLVKRTGEKVFLECVQDMDHENMFWYRQDPGLGLRLIYFSYDVKMKEKGDIPEGYSVSREKKERFSLILESASTNQTSMYLCACSLDNRVWGPPLHFGNGTRLTVT.

The DNA of the CDR3 is TGCAGCGTCCCCAGGGGGGGGGGCGTGCAAGAGACCCAGTACTTC. Its translation is CSVPRGGGVQETQYF. J is TRBJ2-5 and V is TRBV29-1, with D perhaps TRBD1 or TRBD2 (7 bases each). The V and J ends lost 6 bases and 2 bases respectively, with 19 bases between them. The CDR3 length is 15 residues. Germline CDR1 reads SQVTM; CDR2 reads ANQGSEA.

This clonotype occurred many times. The chain combines TRBV28 with TRBJ2-1; D tentatively reads TRBD1 or TRBD2 (5 bases each). This CDR3 spans 13 amino acids. Germline V lookup: CDR1 MDHEN, CDR2 SYDVKM. Trimming pared 2 bases from V and 8 bases from J, leaving 10 bases between. As DNA, the CDR3 is TGTGCCAGCAGTTTAGGGGGACGGGATGAGCAGTTCTTC. It is translated as CASSLGGRDEQFF.

The J gene is TRBJ1-2, the V gene TRBV28; TRBD1 is a possible D gene (5 bases). The CDR3 sequence is 14 residues long. Looked up from germline, CDR1 is MDHEN and CDR2 is SYDVKM. Trimming took 2 bases from V and 4 from J, leaving 11 bases between them. The CDR3 DNA reads TGTGCCAGCAGTTTAGGGACGGTGATCTATGGCTACACCTTC. It encodes CASSLGTVIYGYTF.

The gene calls are TRBV19 and TRBJ2-5; D unclear. The germline gives CDR1 LNHDA, CDR2 SQIVND (reference sequence). The CDR3 is 14 amino acids. V dropped 1 base and J dropped 4 bases, with 10 bases sitting between them. CDR3 sequence: CASSIVGPAETQYF. For the CDR3, the DNA is TGTGCCAGTAGTATAGTCGGCCCGGCAGAGACCCAGTACTTC.

Many counts were recorded for this clonotype. This chain uses TRBV5-1 with TRBJ1-1, with D maybe TRBD1 (6 bases). CDR1 SGHRS and CDR2 YFSETQ come from the germline V gene. The CDR3 has 14 amino acids. V dropped 0 bases and J dropped 1 base, with 7 bases sitting between them. The DNA for the CDR3 is TGCGCCAGCAGCTTGGGGACAGCGAACACTGAAGCTTTCTTT. As protein: CASSLGTANTEAFF.

This clonotype was counted a single time. This could be a read error, since a much larger clone is one nucleotide away. The V call is TRBV10-3, the J call TRBJ2-3, with a tentative D call TRBD2 (6 bases). V was cut by 5 bases and J by 3 bases, with 15 bases left in between. From germline, CDR1 is ENHRY and CDR2 SYGVKD. CDR3 length: 15 residues. CDR3 in amino acids: CAISPQLTRTDTQYF. In DNA form, the CDR3 reads TGTGCCATCAGTCCGCAACTGACTAGGACAGATACGCAGTATTTT.

The rearrangement links TRBV20-1 to TRBJ1-1; no clear D. Germline values: CDR1 DFQATT, CDR2 SNEGSKA (reference sequence). Trimming left V 5 bases short and J 2 bases short, with 15 bases between. The CDR3 covers 14 residues. Here the CDR3 reads CSAPPELANTEAFF. In nucleotides, the CDR3 is TGCAGTGCTCCCCCAGAGTTGGCTAACACTGAAGCTTTCTTT.

This chain links TRBV10-3 with TRBJ1-3; D uncertain. This CDR3 is 16 amino acids long. Per the germline V gene, CDR1 is ENHRY and CDR2 is SYGVKD. V lost 2 bases to trimming and J lost 0 bases, with 11 bases between them. The chain's CDR3 is CAISEKGGISGNTIYF. For the CDR3, the DNA is TGTGCCATCAGTGAGAAGGGAGGAATCTCTGGAAACACCATATATTTT.

This clonotype showed up many times. The chain carries TRBV7-2 and TRBJ1-6, with TRBD1 matching 10 bases. Germline CDR1 reads SGHTA; CDR2 reads FQGNSA. The CDR3 extends over 15 amino acids. Losses at the gene ends were 6 bases for V and 6 bases for J; bases not matched to a gene: 5. The CDR3 spells CASSGTGAFNSPLHF. The CDR3, as DNA: TGTGCCAGCAGTGGGACAGGGGCCTTTAATTCACCCCTCCACTTT.

This clonotype was seen only a few times. This rearrangement joins TRBV9 to TRBJ1-2; 10 bases agree with TRBD1. Trimming took 3 bases from V and 6 from J; bases not matched to a gene: 5. The CDR3 has 14 amino acids. Germline V gene sequence: CDR1 SGDLS, CDR2 YYNGEE. This CDR3 is CASSGTGGWNGYTF. Here the CDR3 DNA reads TGTGCCAGCAGCGGGACAGGGGGTTGGAATGGCTACACCTTC.